This entry lists 9 T cell receptor beta chains sequenced from one sample in a study of PD-1 blockade in mismatch repair-deficient tumors (dated by TCRdb to about 2017). Library preparation was by the immunoSEQ multiplex PCR assay. TCRdb holds this immuneACCESS table with in-frame rearrangements only. Some clones are missing; in checked studies, unresolved V genes explain under half, and the rest has no known cause. The sample table lists some 70,000 clones, around 73% of them with a count of one. 4.5% to 6% of the sample is taken by the ten largest. The source material was peripheral blood, sampled 2 weeks after starting pembrolizumab. The receptors were gathered from an adult with mismatch repair-deficient cancer.

The chain uses TRBV15 and TRBJ1-1; D remains unclear. The CDR3 covers 14 residues. V lost 0 bases and J lost 2, with 7 bases in between. CDR1 and CDR2 from the germline V gene are LNHNV and YYDKDF (reference sequence). The CDR3 nucleotides read TGTGCCACCAGCAGAGATCTGGGCAACACTGAAGCTTTCTTT. This encodes CATSRDLGNTEAFF.

The chain combines TRBV7-9 with TRBJ1-4; D is undetermined. V was clipped by 3 bases and J by 8 bases, with 13 bases between them. The CDR3 has 14 residues. The germline gives CDR1 SEHNR, CDR2 FQNEAQ (reference sequence). CDR3 sequence: CASSFTVEAEKLFF. The CDR3 bases are TGTGCCAGCAGCTTTACAGTAGAAGCGGAAAAACTGTTTTTT.

The chain couples TRBV27 to TRBJ2-3; no definite D call. The CDR3 runs 13 residues. Trimming took 5 bases from V and 0 from J, leaving 6 bases between them. Germline V gene lookup returns CDR1 MNHEY and CDR2 SMNVEV (reference sequence). The CDR3 DNA follows: TGTGCCAGCAGTCCCCTTAGCACAGATACGCAGTATTTT. This gives the protein CASSPLSTDTQYF.

This clone was seen once. This same CDR3 is encoded by further DNA sequences in the sample. J is TRBJ1-5 and V is TRBV9; weak D call: TRBD1 (5 bases). V was cut by 2 bases and J by 5 bases, with 11 bases left in between. CDR1 and CDR2 from the germline V gene are SGDLS and YYNGEE. This CDR3 region has 14 residues. CDR3: CASSVLDSDQPQHF. The CDR3 nucleotides are TGTGCCAGCAGCGTTCTTGACAGCGATCAGCCCCAGCATTTT.

V gene TRBV29-1 combines with J gene TRBJ1-1, with D maybe TRBD1 (6 bases). Germline-derived CDR1 and CDR2 are SQVTM and ANQGSEA. The CDR3 is made up of 14 amino acids. V shed 7 bases and J shed 4 bases, with 19 bases lying between them. CDR3 amino acids: CSATEGGRGTEAFF. CDR3 nucleotide sequence: TGCAGCGCCACGGAGGGGGGCAGGGGCACTGAAGCTTTCTTT.

The rearrangement uses TRBV19 and TRBJ2-3; D remains ambiguous. CDR3 length: 14 residues. V dropped 4 bases and J dropped 1 base, with 9 bases sitting between them. CDR1 and CDR2 (germline): LNHDA, SQIVND (reference sequence). CDR3 protein: CASSNNWGTDTQYF. In DNA form, the CDR3 reads TGTGCCAGTAGTAACAACTGGGGCACAGATACGCAGTATTTT.

This sequence joins TRBV6-6 and TRBJ1-2; no reliable D call. This CDR3 contains 14 residues. From germline, CDR1 is MNHNY and CDR2 SVGAGI (reference sequence). V dropped 2 bases and J dropped 8 bases, with 15 bases sitting between them. The CDR3 DNA reads as TGTGCCAGCAGTTACGGGGAGGAGGTGGAGGGCTACACCTTC. Translating it yields CASSYGEEVEGYTF.

This clone was picked up a small number of times. Other DNA sequences in this sample translate to the same CDR3. The genes are TRBV30 and TRBJ1-1, with TRBD1 as a possible D gene (5 bases). Germline-derived CDR1 and CDR2 are GTSNPN and SVGIG (reference sequence). Trimming left V 5 bases short and J 3 bases short, with 10 bases between. This CDR3 spans 12 amino acids. As DNA, the CDR3 is TGTGCCTGGTCGTGGGGGGACACTGAAGCTTTCTTT. This translates into CAWSWGDTEAFF.

V and J are TRBV9 and TRBJ1-1, with D possibly being TRBD1 (6 bases). CDR3 length: 14 residues. Trimming pared 1 base from V and 6 bases from J, leaving 13 bases between. Germline assignment: CDR1 SGDLS and CDR2 YYNGEE. In DNA form, the CDR3 reads TGTGCCAGCAGCGTAAGCAGGGGAGGTTCTGAAGCTTTCTTT. Its translation is CASSVSRGGSEAFF.